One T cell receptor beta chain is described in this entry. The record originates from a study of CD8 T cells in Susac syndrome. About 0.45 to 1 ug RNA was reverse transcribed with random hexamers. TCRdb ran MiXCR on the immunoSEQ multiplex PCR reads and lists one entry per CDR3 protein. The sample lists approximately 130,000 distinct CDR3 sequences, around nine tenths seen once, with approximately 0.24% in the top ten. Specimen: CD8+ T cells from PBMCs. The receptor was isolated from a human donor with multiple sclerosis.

CDR3 nucleotides: TGTGCCAGCAGCTTAGCTTTCATAGCGGAGCAGTTCTTC. Protein product: CASSLAFIAEQFF. This chain joins TRBV7-9 and TRBJ2-1; possible D gene TRBD2, 5 bases. The CDR3 is made up of 13 amino acids. The V and J ends lost 0 bases and 10 bases respectively, with 10 bases between them. The germline CDR1 and CDR2 sequences are SEHNR and FQNEAQ (reference sequence).